Presented here are 10 T cell receptor beta chains from one specimen sequenced in a study of post-analysis software for immune sequencing data. Overall study findings and caveats: TRBV segments more frequent in patients than in controls numbered five and included TRBV5-6, TRBV5-1 and TRBV20-1.

Libraries were made from TCR beta cDNA, and they carried unique molecular identifiers. TCRdb processed the PCR reads anew with MiXCR; each CDR3 protein has one entry. The sample holds approximately 630,000 distinct CDR3 sequences, approximately 59% seen once. These TCRs are of unknown antigen specificity. The sequencing input was blood. These TCRs come from a girl aged 2 to 10 with multiple sclerosis.

The chain employs TRBV27 and TRBJ2-3; D remains unclear. This CDR3 has 12 amino acids. Germline CDR1 and CDR2: MNHEY and SMNVEV (reference sequence). V lost 3 bases and J lost 6, with 7 bases in between. The CDR3 DNA sequence: TGTGCCAGCAGTTTTTCAAAGGATACGCAGTATTTT. The encoded protein is CASSFSKDTQYF.

J is TRBJ2-5 and V is TRBV7-2, with D uncertain. The DNA matches TRBJ2-7 better at its end, which makes the J call doubtful. The CDR3 is 12 amino acids. Looked up from germline, CDR1 is SGHTA and CDR2 is FQGNSA. The CDR3 nucleotides are TGTGCCAGCAGCCCATGGGGCTACGAGCAGTACTTC. It encodes CASSPWGYEQYF.

CDR3 sequence: CSATVRTGGVTEAFF. The DNA of the CDR3 is TGCAGTGCTACCGTCCGGACAGGGGGGGTTACTGAAGCTTTCTTT. This sequence joins TRBV20-1 and TRBJ1-1; 10 bases fit TRBD1. The V gene end was trimmed by 4 bases and the J gene end by 5 bases; junction bases not matched to a gene: 10. Germline CDR1 is DFQATT and CDR2 is SNEGSKA (reference sequence). The CDR3 has 15 amino acids.

The chain employs TRBV7-2 and TRBJ2-1; 8 nucleotides agree with TRBD1. V shed 2 bases, J shed 9 bases, and the junction held 3 bases outside the gene matches. There are 13 residues in the CDR3. CDR1 is SGHTA, CDR2 FQGNSA, per germline. The CDR3 here is CASSLQGAGEQFF. The CDR3 DNA reads as TGTGCCAGCAGCTTACAGGGGGCAGGTGAGCAGTTCTTC.

The gene calls are TRBV7-2 and TRBJ2-5; D is possibly TRBD1 (7 bases). CDR1 SGHTA and CDR2 FQGNSA come from the germline V gene. The CDR3 extends over 13 amino acids. Trimming took off 5 bases at V and 3 bases at J, with 10 bases between the two ends. The CDR3 is CASSAGQKETQYF. The CDR3 DNA sequence: TGTGCCAGCAGCGCGGGACAGAAAGAGACCCAGTACTTC.

This chain's CDR3 is CASSSSQFETQYF. CDR3 in DNA: TGTGCCAGCAGTTCCTCCCAATTCGAGACCCAGTACTTC. This rearrangement joins TRBV27 to TRBJ2-5; D uncertain. There are 13 residues in the CDR3. Germline V gene lookup returns CDR1 MNHEY and CDR2 SMNVEV (reference sequence). The V gene lost 4 bases and the J gene lost 5 bases, with 11 bases spanning the gap.

The chain joins TRBV12-3 or TRBV12-4 to TRBJ2-5; 9 nucleotides agree with TRBD2. The V gene end was trimmed by 6 bases and the J gene end by 2 bases; junction bases not matched to a gene: 10. The CDR3 runs to 16 residues. The CDR3 sequence is CASSPAGGGPQETQYF. Written as DNA, the CDR3 is TGTGCCAGCAGCCCGGCGGGGGGGGGGCCACAAGAGACCCAGTACTTC.

This clonotype showed up just a few times. The genes are TRBV20-1 and TRBJ2-2, with a tentative D call TRBD2 (5 bases). V lost 3 bases and J 1 base, leaving 9 bases between the germline ends. The CDR3 totals 14 residues. Germline loops: CDR1 DFQATT, CDR2 SNEGSKA (reference sequence). CDR3 sequence reads: CSARLAGNTGELFF. The DNA for the CDR3 is TGCAGTGCTAGGCTGGCGGGGAACACCGGGGAGCTGTTTTTT.

The CDR3 loop is CASRAGWGRPRETQYF. The CDR3 DNA reads as TGTGCCAGCAGGGCAGGGTGGGGTAGACCAAGGGAGACCCAGTACTTC. The genes are TRBV28 and TRBJ2-5, with D possibly being TRBD1 (5 bases). The CDR3 is 16 amino acids. Trimming left V 6 bases short and J 5 bases short, with 22 bases between. CDR1 MDHEN and CDR2 SYDVKM come from the germline V gene.

The V and J genes are TRBV12-3 or TRBV12-4 and TRBJ1-2; 10 bases align to TRBD1. V shed 6 bases and J 3 bases; nucleotides not matched to a gene: 4. The CDR3 sequence is 14 residues long. The CDR3 here is CASRGQGKDYGYTF. The CDR3 DNA reads TGTGCCAGCAGGGGACAGGGGAAAGACTATGGCTACACCTTC.